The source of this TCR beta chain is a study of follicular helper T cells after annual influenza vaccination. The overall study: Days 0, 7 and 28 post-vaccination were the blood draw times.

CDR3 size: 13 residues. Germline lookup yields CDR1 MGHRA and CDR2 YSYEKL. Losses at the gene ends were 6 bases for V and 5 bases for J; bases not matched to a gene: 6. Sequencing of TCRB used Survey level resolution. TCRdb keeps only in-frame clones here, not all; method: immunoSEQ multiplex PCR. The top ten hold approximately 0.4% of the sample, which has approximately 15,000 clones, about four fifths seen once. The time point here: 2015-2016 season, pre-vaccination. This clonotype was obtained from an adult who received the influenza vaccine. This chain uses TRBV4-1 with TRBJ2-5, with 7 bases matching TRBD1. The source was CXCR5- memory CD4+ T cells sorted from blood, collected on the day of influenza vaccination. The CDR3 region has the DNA TGCGCCAGCAGGCGAGGGGGCGAGGAGACCCAGTACTTC. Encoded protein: CASRRGGEETQYF.